This T cell receptor (beta chain) is drawn from a study of T cell changes during pregnancy in multiple sclerosis. This table comes from immunoSEQ multiplex PCR, and its TCRdb copy is limited to in-frame clones, with some not included. The table shows about 80,000 clones, with approximately 89% occurring only once. The sequence was obtained from a female donor with multiple sclerosis, enrolled in a pregnancy study. This specimen consisted of peripheral blood, obtained before pregnancy.

The CDR3 loop is CASRMTGIEEQYF. The CDR3 nucleotides read TGTGCCAGTAGAATGACAGGGATAGAGGAGCAGTACTTC. This chain uses TRBV19 with TRBJ2-7, with TRBD1 identical over 7 bases. CDR1 and CDR2 from the germline V gene are LNHDA and SQIVND (reference sequence). This CDR3 region has 13 residues. The junction had 9 bases not matched to a gene; V was cut back by 6 bases and J by 7 bases.